The source of this T cell receptor beta chain is a study of blood T cell repertoires in COVID-19. Turning to the study itself: The United States, Italy and Spain provided the acute and convalescent COVID-19 samples. Sources were T cells, B-cell-depleted T cells, or PBMCs; the material itself was cDNA or gDNA.

Which cohort a participant joined came from the clinical history participants gave. Under the authors' procedure: Cell counts per sample came from amplifying reference gene primers. Sequenced by immunoSEQ multiplex PCR; TCRdb stores in-frame clones only, minus some. For V, J and clone size, that table is used; D and trimming come from the DNA. The sample records roughly 160,000 clones, roughly four fifths being singletons. Per the germline V gene, CDR1 is MNHNY and CDR2 is SVGAGI (reference sequence). Deletions cut 5 bases from V and 0 bases from J, with 20 bases between. CDR3 length: 18 amino acids. The specimen was PBMCs or T cells enriched from blood (not recorded which). The rearrangement uses TRBV6-6 and TRBJ1-3, with D maybe TRBD1 (6 bases). The source is a man between 45 and 60 years old who had recovered from COVID-19. CDR3 DNA: TGTGCCAGCAGTCCTCACGGGAGGGGGTCGTACTCTGGAAACACCATATATTTT. Translation: CASSPHGRGSYSGNTIYF.